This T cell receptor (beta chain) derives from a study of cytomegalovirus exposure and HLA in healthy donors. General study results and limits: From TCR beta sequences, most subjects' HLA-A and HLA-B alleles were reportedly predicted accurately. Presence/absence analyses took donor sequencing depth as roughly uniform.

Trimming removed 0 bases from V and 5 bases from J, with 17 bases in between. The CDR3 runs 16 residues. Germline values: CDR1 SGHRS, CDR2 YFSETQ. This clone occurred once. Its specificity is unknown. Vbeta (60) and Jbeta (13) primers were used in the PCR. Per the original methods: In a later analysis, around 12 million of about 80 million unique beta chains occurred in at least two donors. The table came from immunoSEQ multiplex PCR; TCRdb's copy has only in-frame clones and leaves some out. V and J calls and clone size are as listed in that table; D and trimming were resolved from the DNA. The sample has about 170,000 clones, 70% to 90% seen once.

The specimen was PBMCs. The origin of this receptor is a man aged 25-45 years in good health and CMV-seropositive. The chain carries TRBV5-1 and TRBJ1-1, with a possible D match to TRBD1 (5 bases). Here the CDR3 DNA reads TGCGCCAGCAGCTTGGAGAAACAGGCCGGAACAACTGAAGCTTTCTTT. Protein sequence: CASSLEKQAGTTEAFF.